The present TCR beta chain was sequenced within a study of T cell repertoires in cytomegalovirus infection. V was cut by 2 bases and J by 1 base, with 8 bases left in between. Germline CDR1 SQVTM, CDR2 ANQGSEA. CDR3 size: 13 residues. Each CDR3 protein is one row after TCRdb ran MiXCR on the reads. This table has about 440,000 distinct CDR3 sequences, under 40% appearing once. Points from the study as a whole: In two of eight donors, the top clonotype was HLA-C-restricted CMV-specific.

As to this clonotype: Its antigen is as yet unknown.

The clonotype originates from a human donor in good health (CMV status not recorded). Some clones in this sample may be carry-over from other donors' samples. V usage is TRBV29-1 and J usage is TRBJ1-2; the D is unclear. The sequencing input was PBMCs. The CDR3 region has the DNA TGCAGCGTTGAAAAGGTTCATAACTATGGCTACACCTTC. It yields the protein CSVEKVHNYGYTF.